This T cell receptor (beta chain) appears in the sequencing data of a study of T cells in localized non-small cell lung cancer. Clones were sequenced by immunoSEQ multiplex PCR, and TCRdb holds only the in-frame ones, with some missing. The table records 70,000 to 75,000 clones, approximately 84% of them present only once. The clonotype was recovered from a female donor older than 55 with stage I lung adenocarcinoma. The sample was peripheral blood, taken before any cancer treatment.

The CDR3, as DNA: TGTGCCAGCAGGGAGGCCTCAGGCACAGATACGCAGTATTTT. Its protein product is CASREASGTDTQYF. The chain recombines TRBV6-5 with TRBJ2-3; TRBD2 might be the D (5 bases). V dropped 6 bases and J dropped 1 base, with 11 bases sitting between them. The CDR3 has 14 amino acids. Germline values: CDR1 MNHEY, CDR2 SVGAGI.